This TCR beta chain comes out of a study of T-cell memory formation after mild COVID-19. Whole-study results and caveats: The authors left the SARS-CoV-2 specificity of second-wave clones peaking on day 37 unconfirmed. The study detected some responding clones in pre-infection memory, suggesting cross-reactive memory joined.

This clonotype was picked up a small number of times. Its matching antigen is unknown. Deletions cut 3 bases from V and 5 bases from J, with 13 bases between. The CDR3 contains 15 residues. Germline CDR1 reads KGHDR; CDR2 reads SFDVKD. The TCR alpha and TCR beta cDNA libraries, bearing sample barcodes and UMIs, were generated by 5'RACE using constant-segment primers. TCRdb passed the 5' RACE reads through MiXCR, listing each CDR3 protein once. The sample includes around 200,000 distinct CDR3 sequences, 15% to 20% of them seen just once. The receptor comes from a man aged 18 to 35 who had mild COVID-19 (a few samples of this study predate the infection). Cell type and time point are not known. The sequencing input was PBMCs or a T cell subset sorted from them (not recorded which). The chain recombines TRBV24-1 with TRBJ2-1; D remains unclear. The CDR3 protein is CATSDRWKENNEQFF. Written as DNA, the CDR3 is TGTGCCACCAGTGATAGGTGGAAGGAGAACAATGAGCAGTTCTTC.